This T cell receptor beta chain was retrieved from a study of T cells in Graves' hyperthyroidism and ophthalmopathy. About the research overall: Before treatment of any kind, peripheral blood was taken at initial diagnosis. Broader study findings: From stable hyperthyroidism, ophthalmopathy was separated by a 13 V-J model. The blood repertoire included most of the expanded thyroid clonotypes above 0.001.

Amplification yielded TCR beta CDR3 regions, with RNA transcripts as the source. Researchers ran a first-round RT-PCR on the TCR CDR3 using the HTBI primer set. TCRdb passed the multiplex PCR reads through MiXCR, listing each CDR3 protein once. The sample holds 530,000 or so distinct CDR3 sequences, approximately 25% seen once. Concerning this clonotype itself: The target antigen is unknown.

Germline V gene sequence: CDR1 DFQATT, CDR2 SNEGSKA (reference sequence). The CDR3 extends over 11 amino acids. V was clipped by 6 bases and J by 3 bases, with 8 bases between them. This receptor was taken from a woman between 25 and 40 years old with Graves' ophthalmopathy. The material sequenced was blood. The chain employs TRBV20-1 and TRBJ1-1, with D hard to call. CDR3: CSATLDTEAFF. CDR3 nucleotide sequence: TGCAGTGCCACGTTGGACACTGAAGCTTTCTTT.